This passage covers 24 T cell receptor beta chains from one sample sequenced in a study of blood T cell repertoires in COVID-19. Libraries were prepared by immunoSEQ multiplex PCR; TCRdb keeps only in-frame clonotypes and omits some of them. The sample has under 250,000 clones, around 83% seen once; the top ten hold approximately 2.9%. The sample taken for sequencing was peripheral blood. These receptors originate from a man aged 50 to 60 with active or convalescent COVID-19.

The chain employs TRBV9 and TRBJ1-2; D might be TRBD1 (5 bases). The CDR3 consists of 15 residues. Trimming took off 0 bases at V and 4 bases at J, with 13 bases between the two ends. Germline assignment: CDR1 SGDLS and CDR2 YYNGEE. The CDR3 DNA follows: TGTGCCAGCAGCGTAGCTAGGGGTCCGAGCTATGGCTACACCTTC. Its protein product is CASSVARGPSYGYTF. The complete variable domain, with remaining parts taken from reference TRBV9 and TRBJ1-2, reads DSGVTQTPKHLITATGQRVTLRCSPRSGDLSVYWYQQSLDQGLQFLIQYYNGEERAKGNILERFSAQQFPDLHSELNLSSLELGDSALYFCASSVARGPSYGYTFGSGTRLTVV.

The V and J genes are TRBV3-1 (or the pseudogene TRBV3-2) and TRBJ2-7; TRBD1 is a possible D gene (6 bases). The CDR3 totals 13 residues. Per germline, CDR1 LGHDT and CDR2 YNNKEL (reference sequence). The V end lost 1 base, the J end lost 5 bases, and 9 bases lay between the germline ends. The CDR3 DNA reads as TGTGCCAGCAGCCAAGGACAGGCTAACGAGCAGTACTTC. This translates into CASSQGQANEQYF.

The chain employs TRBV9 and TRBJ1-3; perhaps TRBD1 as D (6 bases). This CDR3 contains 14 residues. Per the germline V gene, CDR1 is SGDLS and CDR2 is YYNGEE. V gave up 3 bases and J gave up 4 bases, with 11 bases separating them. As DNA, the CDR3 is TGTGCCAGCAGCGGCGGGGGGCACGGAAACACCATATATTTT. Translation: CASSGGGHGNTIYF.

The CDR3 region has the DNA TGTGCCTGGAGTGTATCAGGGGCTGAAAAACTGTTTTTT. Protein product: CAWSVSGAEKLFF. This rearrangement joins TRBV30 to TRBJ1-4, with D perhaps matching TRBD1 (6 bases). The germline gives CDR1 GTSNPN, CDR2 SVGIG (reference sequence). V lost 0 bases and J lost 7, with 9 bases in between. CDR3 size: 13 residues.

The chain is built from TRBV6-5 and TRBJ1-6; 7 bases are a match to TRBD1. Trimming removed 6 bases from V and 5 bases from J; junction bases left unmatched: 1. The CDR3 runs to 13 residues. Per the germline V gene, CDR1 is MNHEY and CDR2 is SVGAGI. The CDR3 loop reads CASRTGHNSPLHF. CDR3 coding DNA: TGTGCCAGCAGGACAGGGCATAATTCACCCCTCCACTTT.

V usage is TRBV4-1 and J usage is TRBJ2-7; 8 bases map to TRBD2. With V trimmed by 4 bases and J by 5 bases, 10 bases remained unmatched. Germline V gene data show CDR1 as MGHRA and CDR2 as YSYEKL. The CDR3 covers 15 residues. CDR3 nucleotide sequence: TGCGCCAGCAGCCGATTGACTAGCGATAACCACGAGCAGTACTTC. Translated, it gives CASSRLTSDNHEQYF.

J is TRBJ1-5 and V is TRBV4-3; tentatively, D is TRBD1 (5 bases). CDR3 length equals 17 residues. The germline V gene has CDR1 LGHNA and CDR2 YSLEER. V was trimmed by 0 bases and J by 3 bases, leaving 15 bases between them. Written as DNA, the CDR3 is TGCGCCAGCAGCCAAGATAGTTCCTCAGGGTACAATCAGCCCCAGCATTTT. Translated: CASSQDSSSGYNQPQHF.

The chain uses TRBV5-1 and TRBJ2-1; TRBD2 agrees at 10 bases. Trimming at V came to 3 bases and at J to 4 bases, leaving 4 bases not matched to a gene. This CDR3 is 15 amino acids long. Germline V gives CDR1 SGHRS, CDR2 YFSETQ. CDR3 DNA sequence: TGCGCCAGCAGCTCAGGACTAGCGGAGTACAATGAGCAGTTCTTC. Translating it yields CASSSGLAEYNEQFF.

This clone was counted a single time. This chain connects TRBV2 to TRBJ2-1; 13 bases fit TRBD2. Germline lookup yields CDR1 SNHLY and CDR2 FYNNEI. The CDR3 sequence is 18 residues long. Trimming at V came to 5 bases and at J to 0 bases, leaving 7 bases not matched to a gene. CDR3 in amino acids: CASSKGTSGALSYNEQFF. Written as DNA, the CDR3 is TGTGCCAGCAGTAAAGGGACTAGCGGGGCCCTCTCCTACAATGAGCAGTTCTTC.

This clone appeared a few times. The chain employs TRBV5-1 and TRBJ2-6; D call uncertain. Trimming stripped 4 bases from V and 0 bases from J, with 8 bases between. This CDR3 is 15 amino acids long. Germline V CDR1 and CDR2: SGHRS, YFSETQ. CDR3 loop: CASSLVLSGANVLTF. CDR3 bases: TGCGCCAGCAGCCTGGTACTCTCTGGGGCCAACGTCCTGACTTTC.

This chain links TRBV6-5 with TRBJ1-5; 8 nucleotides line up with TRBD1. J gave up 7 bases and V 6 bases, and 8 bases lay outside the gene matches. Germline V gene lookup returns CDR1 MNHEY and CDR2 SVGAGI. There are 14 residues in the CDR3. Written as DNA, the CDR3 is TGTGCCAGCAGGGGACAGGTTGACACCCAGCCCCAGCATTTT. Translation gives CASRGQVDTQPQHF.

The rearrangement joins TRBV10-1 to TRBJ2-1; perhaps TRBD2 as D (5 bases). CDR1 WNHNN and CDR2 SYGVQD come from the germline V gene (reference sequence). The V end was cut by 1 base, the J end by 8 bases, with 9 bases between. CDR3 length: 13 amino acids. The CDR3 sequence is CASSEYLADEQFF. The CDR3 nucleotides are TGCGCCAGCAGTGAGTATCTAGCCGATGAGCAGTTCTTC.

The chain uses TRBV5-1 and TRBJ2-1; 7 bases line up with TRBD1. Germline loops: CDR1 SGHRS, CDR2 YFSETQ. V lost 7 bases to trimming and J lost 3 bases; unmatched junction nucleotides: 1. The length of the CDR3 is 12 residues. DNA for the CDR3: TGCGCCAGCCGGGACAGCTACAATGAGCAGTTCTTC. Translation gives CASRDSYNEQFF.

The rearrangement uses TRBV29-1 and TRBJ2-1; D uncertain. The CDR3 length is 14 residues. V was cut by 0 bases and J by 3 bases, with 9 bases left in between. Germline V lookup: CDR1 SQVTM, CDR2 ANQGSEA. The CDR3 sequence: CSVEDPQYYNEQFF. The CDR3 bases are TGCAGCGTTGAAGATCCGCAGTACTACAATGAGCAGTTCTTC.

The rearrangement joins TRBV4-1 to TRBJ2-7, with 8 bases lining up with TRBD1. V trimming: 5 bases; J trimming: 2 bases; junction bases outside the gene matches: 5. The CDR3 totals 14 residues. The germline V gene has CDR1 MGHRA and CDR2 YSYEKL. The CDR3 DNA follows: TGCGCCAGCAGCTCCGGACAGGGACCCTACGAGCAGTACTTC. The encoded protein is CASSSGQGPYEQYF.

This clone was picked up one time. The DNA of the CDR3 is TGTGCCAGCAGCTTAGTCCCCAGGGGGAACTATGGCTACACCTTC. This gives the protein CASSLVPRGNYGYTF. V is TRBV7-2 and J is TRBJ1-2, with 7 positions matching TRBD1. The germline V gene encodes CDR1 SGHTA and CDR2 FQGNSA. This CDR3 has 15 amino acids. Unmatched junction bases numbered 4, after V lost 1 base and J lost 2 bases.

V gene TRBV19 combines with J gene TRBJ2-3; TRBD2 agrees at 8 bases. Germline CDR1 is LNHDA and CDR2 is SQIVND (reference sequence). The CDR3 consists of 14 residues. The trim removed 5 bases at V and 4 bases at J, leaving 5 bases unmatched. The CDR3 spells CASSPPGRADTQYF. The CDR3, as DNA: TGTGCCAGTAGTCCCCCCGGGAGGGCAGATACGCAGTATTTT.

The V and J genes are TRBV5-1 and TRBJ1-4; D is perhaps TRBD1 (6 bases). The CDR3 is 15 amino acids. The germline V gene encodes CDR1 SGHRS and CDR2 YFSETQ. V shed 4 bases and J shed 4 bases, with 14 bases lying between them. This chain's CDR3 is CASSARGSGNEKLFF. The CDR3 DNA is TGCGCCAGCAGCGCCAGGGGATCTGGTAATGAAAAACTGTTTTTT.

This clone came up once. The V call is TRBV28, the J call TRBJ1-6; D perhaps matches TRBD1 (5 bases). Trimming took 7 bases from V and 11 from J, leaving 18 bases between them. Germline V lookup: CDR1 MDHEN, CDR2 SYDVKM. The CDR3 runs 14 residues. Here the CDR3 reads CASTLGRVDPPLHF. The CDR3 bases are TGTGCCAGCACCCTGGGCAGGGTTGACCCACCCCTCCACTTT. Full variable domain (outside the CDR3, taken from reference TRBV28 and TRBJ1-6): DVKVTQSSRYLVKRTGEKVFLECVQDMDHENMFWYRQDPGLGLRLIYFSYDVKMKEKGDIPEGYSVSREKKERFSLILESASTNQTSMYLCASTLGRVDPPLHFGNGTRLTVT.

The chain employs TRBV10-3 and TRBJ1-2, with TRBD1 matching 7 bases. Per germline, CDR1 ENHRY and CDR2 SYGVKD. This CDR3 has 13 residues. The trim removed 6 bases at V and 8 bases at J, leaving 9 bases unmatched. The CDR3 reads CAIRPNRGGGYTF. As DNA, the CDR3 is TGTGCCATCAGACCCAACAGGGGAGGAGGCTACACCTTC.

The rearrangement uses TRBV30 and TRBJ1-1; perhaps TRBD1 as D (6 bases). The CDR3 covers 14 residues. The V end was cut by 3 bases, the J end by 0 bases, with 11 bases between. Germline CDR1 GTSNPN, CDR2 SVGIG (reference sequence). The CDR3 DNA reads as TGTGCCTGGAGCTGGGGGCGGGTGAACACTGAAGCTTTCTTT. Translating it yields CAWSWGRVNTEAFF.

The chain couples TRBV6-5 to TRBJ2-2; no reliable D call. V lost 7 bases and J 4 bases, leaving 7 bases between the germline ends. The germline gives CDR1 MNHEY, CDR2 SVGAGI. This CDR3 comprises 12 residues. CDR3 sequence: CASNFSTGELFF. Written as DNA, the CDR3 is TGTGCCAGCAACTTTAGCACCGGGGAGCTGTTTTTT.

The rearrangement joins TRBV6-6 to TRBJ1-1; tentative D call: TRBD1 (6 bases). V lost 6 bases to trimming and J lost 5 bases, with 10 bases between them. The CDR3 runs 12 residues. CDR1 MNHNY and CDR2 SVGAGI come from the germline V gene (reference sequence). The CDR3 coding sequence is TGTGCCAGCAGCGAAGGGGGAACTGAAGCTTTCTTT. Translated: CASSEGGTEAFF.

The J gene is TRBJ2-5, the V gene TRBV5-1; TRBD2 aligns across 9 bases. The germline V gene has CDR1 SGHRS and CDR2 YFSETQ. The CDR3 spans 15 residues. The trim removed 1 base at V and 4 bases at J, leaving 5 bases unmatched. The CDR3 loop is CASSLSGGSSETQYF. Here the CDR3 DNA reads TGCGCCAGCAGCTTGAGCGGGGGGTCATCAGAGACCCAGTACTTC. The full variable domain, in which reference TRBV5-1 and TRBJ2-5 provide the parts outside the CDR3, is KAGVTQTPRYLIKTRGQQVTLSCSPISGHRSVSWYQQTPGQGLQFLFEYFSETQRNKGNFPGRFSGRQFSNSRSEMNVSTLELGDSALYLCASSLSGGSSETQYFGPGTRLLVL.